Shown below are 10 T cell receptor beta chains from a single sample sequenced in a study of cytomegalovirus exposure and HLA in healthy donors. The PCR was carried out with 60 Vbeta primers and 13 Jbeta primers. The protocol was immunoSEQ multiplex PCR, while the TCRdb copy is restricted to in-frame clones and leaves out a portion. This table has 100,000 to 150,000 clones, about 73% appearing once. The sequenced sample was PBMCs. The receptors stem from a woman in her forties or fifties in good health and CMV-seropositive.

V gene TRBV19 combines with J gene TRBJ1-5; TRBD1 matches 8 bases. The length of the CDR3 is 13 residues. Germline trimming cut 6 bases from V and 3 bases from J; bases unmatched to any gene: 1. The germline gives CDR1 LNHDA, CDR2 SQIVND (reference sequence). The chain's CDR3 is CASRDRDNQPQHF. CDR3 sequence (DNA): TGTGCCAGTAGGGACAGGGACAATCAGCCCCAGCATTTT.

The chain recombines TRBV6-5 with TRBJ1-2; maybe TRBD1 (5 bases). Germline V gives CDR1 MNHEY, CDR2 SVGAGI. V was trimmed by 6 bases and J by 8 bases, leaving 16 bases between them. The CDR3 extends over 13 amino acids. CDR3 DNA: TGTGCCAGCAGACAGACCACAGGTTTCGGCTACACCTTC. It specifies CASRQTTGFGYTF.

In DNA, the CDR3 is TGTGCCAGCAGCGAACAGGGGTCGAATAATTCACCCCTCCACTTT. It encodes CASSEQGSNNSPLHF. The rearrangement uses TRBV7-3 and TRBJ1-6; TRBD1 matches 7 bases. Germline V gives CDR1 SGHTA, CDR2 FQGTGA. Trimming cost V 5 bases and J 5 bases; bases outside gene matches: 6. The CDR3 is 15 amino acids.

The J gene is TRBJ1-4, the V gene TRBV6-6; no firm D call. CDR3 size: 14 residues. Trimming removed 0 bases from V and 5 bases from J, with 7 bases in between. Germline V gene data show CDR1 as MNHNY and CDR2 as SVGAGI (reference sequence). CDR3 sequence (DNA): TGTGCCAGCAGTTACTCTCAGTTGAATGAAAAACTGTTTTTT. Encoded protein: CASSYSQLNEKLFF.

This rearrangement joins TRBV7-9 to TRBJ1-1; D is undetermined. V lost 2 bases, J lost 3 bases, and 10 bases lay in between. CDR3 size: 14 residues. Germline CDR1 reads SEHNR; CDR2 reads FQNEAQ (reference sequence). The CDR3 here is CASSLIGKDTEAFF. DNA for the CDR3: TGTGCCAGCAGCTTAATTGGCAAAGACACTGAAGCTTTCTTT.

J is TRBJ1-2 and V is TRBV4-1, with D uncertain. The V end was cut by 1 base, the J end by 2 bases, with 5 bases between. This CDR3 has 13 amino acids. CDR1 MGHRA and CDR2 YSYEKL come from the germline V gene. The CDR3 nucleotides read TGCGCCAGCAGCCAAGGAGGCAACTATGGCTACACCTTC. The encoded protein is CASSQGGNYGYTF.

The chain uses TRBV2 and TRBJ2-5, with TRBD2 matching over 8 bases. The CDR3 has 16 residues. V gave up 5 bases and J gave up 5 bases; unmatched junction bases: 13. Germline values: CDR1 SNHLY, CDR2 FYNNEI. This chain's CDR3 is CASSPGSGGPWETQYF. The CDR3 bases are TGTGCCAGCAGTCCCGGTTCGGGGGGGCCATGGGAGACCCAGTACTTC.

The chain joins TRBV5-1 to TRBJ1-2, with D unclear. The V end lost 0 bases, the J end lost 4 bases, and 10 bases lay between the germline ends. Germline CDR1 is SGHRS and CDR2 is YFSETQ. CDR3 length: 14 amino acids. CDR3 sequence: CASSLANSRYGYTF. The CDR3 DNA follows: TGCGCCAGCAGCTTGGCAAACAGCCGCTATGGCTACACCTTC.

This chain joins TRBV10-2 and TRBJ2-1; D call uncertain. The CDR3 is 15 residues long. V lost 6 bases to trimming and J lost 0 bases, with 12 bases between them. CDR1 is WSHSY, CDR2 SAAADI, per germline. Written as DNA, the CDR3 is TGCGCCAGCAGGGGTAGGTGGAGCTCCTACAATGAGCAGTTCTTC. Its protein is CASRGRWSSYNEQFF.

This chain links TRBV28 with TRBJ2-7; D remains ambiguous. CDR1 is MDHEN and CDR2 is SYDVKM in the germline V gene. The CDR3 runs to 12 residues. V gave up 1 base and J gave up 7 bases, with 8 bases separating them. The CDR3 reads CASSLFRSEQYF. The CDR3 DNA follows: TGTGCCAGCAGTTTATTTCGGAGTGAGCAGTACTTC.